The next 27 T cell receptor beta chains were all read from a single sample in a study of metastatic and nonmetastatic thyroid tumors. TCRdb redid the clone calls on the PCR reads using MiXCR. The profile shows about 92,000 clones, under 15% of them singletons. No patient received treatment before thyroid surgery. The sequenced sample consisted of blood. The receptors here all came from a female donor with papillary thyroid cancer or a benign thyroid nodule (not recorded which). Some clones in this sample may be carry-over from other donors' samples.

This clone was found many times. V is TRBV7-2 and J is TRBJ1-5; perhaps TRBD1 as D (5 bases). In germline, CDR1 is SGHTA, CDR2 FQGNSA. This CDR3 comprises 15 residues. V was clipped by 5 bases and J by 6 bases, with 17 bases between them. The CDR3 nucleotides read TGTGCCAGCAGCCCACGGGGGGGAAATGCTCAGCCCCAGCATTTT. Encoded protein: CASSPRGGNAQPQHF.

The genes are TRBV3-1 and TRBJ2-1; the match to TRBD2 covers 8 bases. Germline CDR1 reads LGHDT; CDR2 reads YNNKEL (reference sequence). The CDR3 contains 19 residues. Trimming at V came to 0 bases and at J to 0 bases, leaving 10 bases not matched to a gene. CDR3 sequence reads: CASSQDRAGGLSSYNEQFF. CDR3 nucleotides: TGTGCCAGCAGCCAAGATCGGGCGGGGGGCCTATCCTCCTACAATGAGCAGTTCTTC.

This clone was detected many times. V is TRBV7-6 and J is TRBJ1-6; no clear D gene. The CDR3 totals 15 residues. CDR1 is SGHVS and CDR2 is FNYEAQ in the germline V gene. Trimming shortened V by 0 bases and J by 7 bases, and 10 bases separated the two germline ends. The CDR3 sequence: CASSLAEQPNSPLHF. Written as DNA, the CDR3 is TGTGCCAGCAGCTTAGCGGAACAGCCAAATTCACCCCTCCACTTT.

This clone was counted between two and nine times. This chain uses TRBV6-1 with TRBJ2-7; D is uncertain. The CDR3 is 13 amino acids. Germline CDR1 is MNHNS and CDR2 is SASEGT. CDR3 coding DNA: TGTGCTACGCATACGGCGGCCCCGCGCGAGCAGTACTTC. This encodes CATHTAAPREQYF.

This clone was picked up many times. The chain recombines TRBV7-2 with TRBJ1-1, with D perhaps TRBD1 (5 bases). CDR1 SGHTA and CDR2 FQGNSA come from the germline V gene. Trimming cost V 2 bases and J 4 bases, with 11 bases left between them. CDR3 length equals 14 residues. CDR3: CASSLSGRSTEAFF. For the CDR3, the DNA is TGTGCCAGCAGCTTATCGGGACGGTCCACTGAAGCTTTCTTT.

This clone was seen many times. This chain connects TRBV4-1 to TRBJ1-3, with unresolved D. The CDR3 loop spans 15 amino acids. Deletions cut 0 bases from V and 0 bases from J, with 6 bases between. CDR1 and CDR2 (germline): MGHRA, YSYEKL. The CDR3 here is CASSQDPTSGNTIYF. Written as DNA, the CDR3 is TGCGCCAGCAGCCAAGATCCAACCTCTGGAAACACCATATATTTT.

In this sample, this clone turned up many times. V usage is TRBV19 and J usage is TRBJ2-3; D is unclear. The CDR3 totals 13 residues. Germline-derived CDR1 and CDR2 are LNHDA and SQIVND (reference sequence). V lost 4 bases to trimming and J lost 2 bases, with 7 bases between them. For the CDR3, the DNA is TGTGCCAGTAGTAAGTTCATCACAGATACGCAGTATTTT. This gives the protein CASSKFITDTQYF.

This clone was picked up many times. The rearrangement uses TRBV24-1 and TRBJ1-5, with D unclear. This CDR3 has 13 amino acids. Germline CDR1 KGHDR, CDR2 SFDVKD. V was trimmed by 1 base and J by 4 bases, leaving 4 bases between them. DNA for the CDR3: TGTGCCACCAGTGATTTTTCGAATCAGCCCCAGCATTTT. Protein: CATSDFSNQPQHF.

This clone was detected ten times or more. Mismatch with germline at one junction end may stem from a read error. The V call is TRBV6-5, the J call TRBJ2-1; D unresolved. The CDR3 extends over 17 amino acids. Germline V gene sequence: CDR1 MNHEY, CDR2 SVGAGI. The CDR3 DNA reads TGTGCCAGCAGTTACTCCGATGCTAGTACCCTCTACAATGGGCAGTTCTTC. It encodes CASSYSDASTLYNGQFF.

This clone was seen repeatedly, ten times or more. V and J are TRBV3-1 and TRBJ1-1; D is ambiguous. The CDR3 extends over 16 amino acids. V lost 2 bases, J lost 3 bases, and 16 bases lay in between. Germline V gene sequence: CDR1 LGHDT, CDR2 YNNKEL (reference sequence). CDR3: CASSQRSVGVDTEAFF. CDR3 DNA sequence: TGTGCCAGCAGCCAAAGAAGTGTGGGAGTGGACACTGAAGCTTTCTTT.

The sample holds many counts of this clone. In DNA form, the CDR3 reads TGTGCCAGCAGCTTAACCGTCCGGGGGGCCAACGTCCTGACTTTC. Encoded protein: CASSLTVRGANVLTF. V and J are TRBV7-8 and TRBJ2-6, with no clear D. Germline V gene lookup returns CDR1 SGHVS and CDR2 FQNEAQ. This CDR3 region has 15 residues. V lost 2 bases and J lost 4, with 9 bases in between.

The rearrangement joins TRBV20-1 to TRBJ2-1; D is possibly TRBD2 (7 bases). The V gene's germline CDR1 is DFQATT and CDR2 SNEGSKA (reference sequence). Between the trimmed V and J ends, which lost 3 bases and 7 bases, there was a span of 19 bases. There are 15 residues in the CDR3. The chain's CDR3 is CSASPFQKGGNEQFF. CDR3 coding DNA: TGCAGTGCTAGTCCCTTTCAGAAGGGGGGGAATGAGCAGTTCTTC.

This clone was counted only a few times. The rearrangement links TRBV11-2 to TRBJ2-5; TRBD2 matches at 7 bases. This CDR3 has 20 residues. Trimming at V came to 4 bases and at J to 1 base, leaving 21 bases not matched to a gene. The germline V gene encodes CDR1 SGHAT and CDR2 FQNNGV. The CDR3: CASSSVRRSLSGGIQETQYF. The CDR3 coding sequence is TGTGCCAGCAGCTCAGTCAGGAGAAGTTTATCGGGGGGAATCCAAGAGACCCAGTACTTC. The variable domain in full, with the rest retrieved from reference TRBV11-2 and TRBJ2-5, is EAGVAQSPRYKIIEKRQSVAFWCNPISGHATLYWYQQILGQGPKLLIQFQNNGVVDDSQLPKDRFSAERLKGVDSTLKIQPAKLEDSAVYLCASSSVRRSLSGGIQETQYFGPGTRLLVL.

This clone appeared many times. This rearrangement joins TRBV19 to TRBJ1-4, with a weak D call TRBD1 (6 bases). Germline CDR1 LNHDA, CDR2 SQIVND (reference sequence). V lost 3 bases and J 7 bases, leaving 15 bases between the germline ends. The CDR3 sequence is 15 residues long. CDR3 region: CASSMEQGRGEKLFF. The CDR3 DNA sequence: TGTGCCAGTAGTATGGAACAGGGTCGAGGTGAAAAACTGTTTTTT.

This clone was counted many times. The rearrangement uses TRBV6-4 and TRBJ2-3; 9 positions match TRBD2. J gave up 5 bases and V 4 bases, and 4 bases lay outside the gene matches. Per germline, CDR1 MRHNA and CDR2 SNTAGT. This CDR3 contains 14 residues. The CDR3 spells CASSGSGGQDTQYF. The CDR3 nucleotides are TGTGCCAGCAGTGGTAGCGGGGGCCAAGATACGCAGTATTTT.

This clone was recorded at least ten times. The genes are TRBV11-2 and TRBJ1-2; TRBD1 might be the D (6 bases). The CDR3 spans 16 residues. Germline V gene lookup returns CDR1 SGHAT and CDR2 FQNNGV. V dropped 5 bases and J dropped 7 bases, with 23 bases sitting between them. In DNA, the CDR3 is TGTGCCAGCAGCCTCCCTGGGGGGCGGGGGAACATTGGCTACACCTTC. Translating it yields CASSLPGGRGNIGYTF.

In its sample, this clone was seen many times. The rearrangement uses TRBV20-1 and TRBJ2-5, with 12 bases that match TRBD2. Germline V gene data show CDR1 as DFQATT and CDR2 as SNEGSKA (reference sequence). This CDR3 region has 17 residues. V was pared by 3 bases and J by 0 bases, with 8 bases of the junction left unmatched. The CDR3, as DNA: TGCAGTGCTAGCCCCCTACTAGCGGGGGGTCACCAAGAGACCCAGTACTTC. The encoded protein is CSASPLLAGGHQETQYF.

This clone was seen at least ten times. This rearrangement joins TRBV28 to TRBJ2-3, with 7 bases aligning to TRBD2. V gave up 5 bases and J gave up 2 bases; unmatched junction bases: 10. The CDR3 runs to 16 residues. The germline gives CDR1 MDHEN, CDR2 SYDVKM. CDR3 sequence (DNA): TGTGCCAGCAGTGAAACCCTACGGGGGGTCACAGATACGCAGTATTTT. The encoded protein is CASSETLRGVTDTQYF.

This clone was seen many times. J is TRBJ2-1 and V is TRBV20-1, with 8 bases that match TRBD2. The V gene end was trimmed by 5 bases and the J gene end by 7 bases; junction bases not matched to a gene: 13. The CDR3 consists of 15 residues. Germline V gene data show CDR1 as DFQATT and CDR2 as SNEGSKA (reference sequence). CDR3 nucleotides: TGCAGTGCTGGAGGGGGGGCTAGCGGGCTGAATGAGCAGTTCTTC. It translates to CSAGGGASGLNEQFF.

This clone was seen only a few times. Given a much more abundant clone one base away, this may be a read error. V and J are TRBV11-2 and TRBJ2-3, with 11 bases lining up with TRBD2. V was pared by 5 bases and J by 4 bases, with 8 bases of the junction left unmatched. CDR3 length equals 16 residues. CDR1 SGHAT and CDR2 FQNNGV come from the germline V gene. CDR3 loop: CASSLVLAGAADTQYF. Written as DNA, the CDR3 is TGTGCCAGCAGCCTGGTACTAGCGGGGGCGGCAGATACGCAGTATTTT.

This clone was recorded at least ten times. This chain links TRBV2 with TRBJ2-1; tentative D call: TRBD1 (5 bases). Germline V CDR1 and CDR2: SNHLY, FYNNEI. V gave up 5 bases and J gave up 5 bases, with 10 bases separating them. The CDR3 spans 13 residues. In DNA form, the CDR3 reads TGTGCCAGCAGTTTCGACAGAAACAATGAGCAGTTCTTC. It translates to CASSFDRNNEQFF.

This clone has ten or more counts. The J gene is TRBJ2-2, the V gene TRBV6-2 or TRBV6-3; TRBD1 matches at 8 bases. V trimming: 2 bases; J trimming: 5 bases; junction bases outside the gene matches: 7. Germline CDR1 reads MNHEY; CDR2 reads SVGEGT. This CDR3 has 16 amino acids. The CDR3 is CASSYTPGQVTGELFF. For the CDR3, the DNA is TGTGCCAGCAGTTACACCCCGGGACAGGTTACCGGGGAGCTGTTTTTT.

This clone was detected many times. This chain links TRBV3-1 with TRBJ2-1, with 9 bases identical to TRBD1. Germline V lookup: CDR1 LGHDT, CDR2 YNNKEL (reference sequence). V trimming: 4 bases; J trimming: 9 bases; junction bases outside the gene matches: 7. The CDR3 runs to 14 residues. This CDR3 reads CASSPRDRASEQFF. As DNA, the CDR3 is TGTGCCAGCAGCCCCCGGGACAGGGCTAGTGAGCAGTTCTTC.

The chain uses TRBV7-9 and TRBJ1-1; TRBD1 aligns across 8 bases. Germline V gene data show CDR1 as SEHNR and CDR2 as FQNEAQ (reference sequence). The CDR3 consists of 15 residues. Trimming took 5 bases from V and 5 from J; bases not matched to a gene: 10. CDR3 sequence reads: CASSMAWTGNTEAFF. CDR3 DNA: TGTGCCAGCAGCATGGCCTGGACAGGGAATACTGAAGCTTTCTTT.

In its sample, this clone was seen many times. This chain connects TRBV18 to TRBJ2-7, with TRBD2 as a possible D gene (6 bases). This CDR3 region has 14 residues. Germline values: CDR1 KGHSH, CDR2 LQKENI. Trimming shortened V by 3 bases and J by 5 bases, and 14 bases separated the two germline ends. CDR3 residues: CASSPPGAVNEQYF. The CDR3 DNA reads TGTGCCAGCTCACCCCCGGGAGCGGTAAACGAGCAGTACTTC.

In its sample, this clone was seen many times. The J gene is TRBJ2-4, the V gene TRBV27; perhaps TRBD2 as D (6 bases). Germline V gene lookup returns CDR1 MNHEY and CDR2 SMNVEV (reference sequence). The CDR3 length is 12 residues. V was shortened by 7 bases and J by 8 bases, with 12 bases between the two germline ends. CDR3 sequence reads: CASKTGEDIQYF. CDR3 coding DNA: TGTGCCAGCAAGACCGGGGAGGACATTCAGTACTTC.

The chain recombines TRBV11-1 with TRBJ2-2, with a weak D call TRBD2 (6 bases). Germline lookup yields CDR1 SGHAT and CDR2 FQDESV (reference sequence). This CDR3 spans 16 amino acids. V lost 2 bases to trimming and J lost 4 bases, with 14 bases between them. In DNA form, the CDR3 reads TGTGCCAGCAGCTTAAACCCTATCGGGGGCACCGGGGAGCTGTTTTTT. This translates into CASSLNPIGGTGELFF.